This is a list of T cell receptor beta chains from one sample in a study of blood T cell repertoires in COVID-19. TCRdb's copy holds only in-frame clones and misses some; the assay was immunoSEQ multiplex PCR. This sample has some 120,000 clones; roughly 80% occur once, and the top ten carry 4.5% to 6%. The specimen was peripheral blood. These TCRs come from a man aged 80 or over with COVID-19, enrolled during active disease. The CDR3 runs from the conserved cysteine through the conserved F or W. A D gene is named only where the DNA matches it firmly. Part of the rows lack a size; the others show once, few, many or a class for expanded clones.

V: TRBV19
size: few
J: TRBJ2-5
D: TRBD2
CDR3: CASSITGTSGTQYF
DNA: TGTGCCAGTAGCATAACCGGGACTAGCGGGACCCAGTACTTC

V: TRBV29-1
size: -
J: TRBJ2-2
D: TRBD2
CDR3: CSVESRLGREGPAGELFF
DNA: TGCAGCGTTGAATCCCGTTTGGGGCGGGAGGGCCCGGCCGGGGAGCTGTTTTTT

V: TRBV3-1/TRBV3-2
size: -
J: TRBJ1-2
D: TRBD1
CDR3: CASSQGNRGHYGYTF
DNA: TGTGCCAGCAGCCAAGGGAATAGGGGGCACTATGGCTACACCTTC

V: TRBV28
size: -
J: TRBJ2-1
D: TRBD2
CDR3: CASSSGGGRRGNEQFF
DNA: TGTGCCAGCAGTTCTGGGGGCGGGAGGAGAGGGAATGAGCAGTTCTTC

V: TRBV7-3
size: few
J: TRBJ2-1
D: -
CDR3: CASSLQRTSYNEQFF
DNA: TGTGCCAGCAGCTTACAGCGGACCTCCTACAATGAGCAGTTCTTC

V: TRBV6-1
size: -
J: TRBJ1-5
D: -
CDR3: CASSDRVQPQHF
DNA: TGTGCCAGCAGTGATCGGGTTCAGCCCCAGCATTTT

V: TRBV5-1
size: -
J: TRBJ1-1
D: TRBD1
CDR3: CASREGQLLNTEAFF
DNA: TGCGCCAGTCGAGAGGGACAGCTACTGAACACTGAAGCTTTCTTT

V: TRBV28
size: once
J: TRBJ1-1
D: TRBD1
CDR3: CASSIRTGKKEAFF
DNA: TGTGCCAGCAGTATCCGGACAGGGAAAAAGGAAGCTTTCTTT

V: TRBV2
size: few
J: TRBJ2-7
D: TRBD1
CDR3: CASRAGTGINEQYF
DNA: TGTGCCAGCAGAGCCGGGACAGGGATAAACGAGCAGTACTTC

V: TRBV6-5
size: -
J: TRBJ2-1
D: TRBD2
CDR3: CASRTRGHTEQFF
DNA: TGTGCCAGCCGGACTAGAGGTCACACTGAGCAGTTCTTC

V: TRBV24-1
size: -
J: TRBJ1-5
D: TRBD1
CDR3: CATSGGGQGNQPQHF
DNA: TGTGCCACCAGTGGAGGGGGACAGGGAAATCAGCCCCAGCATTTT

V: TRBV28
size: -
J: TRBJ1-2
D: -
CDR3: CASSLTRRGSNYGYTF
DNA: TGTGCCAGCAGTTTAACCCGTCGGGGTTCTAACTATGGCTACACCTTC

V: TRBV25-1
size: few
J: TRBJ1-2
D: -
CDR3: CASSGGPGGYGYTF
DNA: TGTGCCAGCAGTGGGGGACCAGGAGGGTATGGCTACACCTTC

V: TRBV4-1
size: -
J: TRBJ2-2
D: TRBD2
CDR3: CASRQGRLAGGTGELFF
DNA: TGCGCCAGCAGGCAGGGAAGACTAGCGGGAGGCACCGGGGAGCTGTTTTTT

V: TRBV28
size: -
J: TRBJ1-2
D: TRBD1
CDR3: CASSSQGEGYTF
DNA: TGTGCCAGCAGTTCACAGGGGGAGGGCTACACCTTC

V: TRBV6-4
size: -
J: TRBJ2-2
D: -
CDR3: CASREQETNTGELFF
DNA: TGTGCCAGCAGAGAACAGGAGACGAACACCGGGGAGCTGTTTTTT

V: TRBV2
size: few
J: TRBJ1-5
D: TRBD1
CDR3: CASRGQLNQPQHF
DNA: TGTGCCAGCAGGGGACAGCTCAATCAGCCCCAGCATTTT

V: TRBV19
size: -
J: TRBJ2-1
D: TRBD1
CDR3: CASSTRDRGIREQFF
DNA: TGTGCCAGTAGTACCCGGGACAGGGGGATTCGGGAGCAGTTCTTC

V: TRBV25-1
size: few
J: TRBJ1-2
D: -
CDR3: CASGAQGYGYTF
DNA: TGTGCCAGCGGGGCCCAGGGATATGGCTACACCTTC

V: TRBV11-2
size: many
J: TRBJ1-2
D: -
CDR3: CASSFRDSTSYGYTF
DNA: TGTGCCAGCAGCTTCCGGGACTCAACAAGCTATGGCTACACCTTC

V: TRBV10-3
size: -
J: TRBJ2-3
D: TRBD2
CDR3: CAISDVGRATDTQYF
DNA: TGTGCCATCAGTGATGTCGGGAGGGCCACAGATACGCAGTATTTT

V: TRBV2
size: -
J: TRBJ1-4
D: TRBD1
CDR3: CASTLTGDNEKLFF
DNA: TGTGCCAGCACCCTGACAGGGGATAATGAAAAACTGTTTTTT

V: TRBV28
size: -
J: TRBJ2-7
D: TRBD2
CDR3: CASSLAPSGNSYEQYF
DNA: TGTGCCAGCAGTCTAGCCCCTAGCGGCAACTCTTACGAGCAGTACTTC

V: TRBV5-1
size: -
J: TRBJ1-1
D: TRBD1
CDR3: CASSRQGESTEAFF
DNA: TGCGCCAGCAGTCGACAGGGGGAAAGTACTGAAGCTTTCTTT

V: TRBV6-5
size: -
J: TRBJ2-1
D: TRBD2
CDR3: CASKTSAFYNEQFF
DNA: TGTGCCAGCAAGACTAGCGCCTTCTACAATGAGCAGTTCTTC

V: TRBV6-4
size: -
J: TRBJ2-1
D: TRBD2
CDR3: CASRDELAGGPANEQFF
DNA: TGTGCCAGCAGAGACGAACTAGCGGGAGGGCCTGCCAATGAGCAGTTCTTC

V: TRBV7-8
size: -
J: TRBJ2-1
D: -
CDR3: CASSLDNYNEQFF
DNA: TGTGCCAGCAGCTTAGACAACTACAATGAGCAGTTCTTC